These 25 T cell receptor beta chains were all obtained from the same sample, sequenced in a study of T cell responses to AZD1222 COVID-19 vaccine. Using immunoSEQ multiplex PCR, the repertoire was profiled, and TCRdb retains in-frame clones only, with some absent. The table records 100,000 to 150,000 clones, about 93% of them present only once. Source: peripheral blood, taken 28 days after the second AZD1222 dose. These receptors all stem from an adult who received the AZD1222 COVID-19 vaccine.

The genes are TRBV4-3 and TRBJ1-5, with D uncertain. The CDR3 is 14 amino acids. Germline assignment: CDR1 LGHNA and CDR2 YSLEER. The V gene lost 1 base and the J gene lost 5 bases, with 9 bases spanning the gap. This chain's CDR3 is CASSQGYSDQPQHF. CDR3 DNA: TGCGCCAGCAGCCAAGGGTACAGCGATCAGCCCCAGCATTTT.

The chain combines TRBV7-9 with TRBJ2-3; the match to TRBD2 covers 11 bases. With 4 bases clipped from V and 1 base from J, the junction kept 10 bases outside the gene matches. Per germline, CDR1 SEHNR and CDR2 FQNEAQ (reference sequence). The CDR3 runs to 18 residues. This CDR3 reads CASSSTPTSGGRTDTQYF. The CDR3 nucleotides are TGTGCCAGCAGCTCCACCCCTACTAGCGGGGGACGCACAGATACGCAGTATTTT.

The J gene is TRBJ1-1, the V gene TRBV28; D perhaps matches TRBD1 (5 bases). Germline assignment: CDR1 MDHEN and CDR2 SYDVKM. Between the trimmed V and J ends, which lost 7 bases and 6 bases, there was a span of 18 bases. This CDR3 comprises 14 residues. The CDR3, as DNA: TGTGCCAGCATCTTACCGGGACTGACGGCTGAAGCTTTCTTT. It codes for CASILPGLTAEAFF.

This chain uses TRBV5-1 with TRBJ1-5; D not resolved. In germline, CDR1 is SGHRS, CDR2 YFSETQ. The CDR3 covers 15 residues. Deletions cut 0 bases from V and 4 bases from J, with 11 bases between. CDR3 nucleotides: TGCGCCAGCAGCTTGGAAGGAGGGATGAATCAGCCCCAGCATTTT. It encodes CASSLEGGMNQPQHF.

The CDR3 coding sequence is TGTGCCAGTAGTATAGGCAACAGGGTAGGATCACCCCTCCACTTT. Translating gives CASSIGNRVGSPLHF. The genes are TRBV19 and TRBJ1-6, with D perhaps TRBD1 (6 bases). V was shortened by 1 base and J by 10 bases, with 14 bases between the two germline ends. CDR1 is LNHDA, CDR2 SQIVND, per germline (reference sequence). The CDR3 has 15 residues.

V gene TRBV27 combines with J gene TRBJ2-5; D remains ambiguous. Between the trimmed V and J ends, which lost 0 bases and 5 bases, there was a span of 7 bases. This CDR3 is 13 amino acids long. Germline V gene data show CDR1 as MNHEY and CDR2 as SMNVEV (reference sequence). Here the CDR3 DNA reads TGTGCCAGCAGTTTATCGTCGTGGGAGACCCAGTACTTC. Protein product: CASSLSSWETQYF.

This clone was seen a single time. The chain employs TRBV6-2 or TRBV6-3 and TRBJ2-1, with TRBD2 matching over 9 bases. The CDR3 runs to 15 residues. V gave up 5 bases and J gave up 4 bases; unmatched junction bases: 6. Germline V lookup: CDR1 MNHEY, CDR2 SVGEGT. The CDR3 nucleotides read TGTGCCAGCAGTCTACTAGCGGGCCGATACAATGAGCAGTTCTTC. Protein sequence: CASSLLAGRYNEQFF.

This chain uses TRBV19 with TRBJ1-2, with 7 bases lining up with TRBD1. J gave up 6 bases and V 5 bases, and 3 bases lay outside the gene matches. The germline CDR1 and CDR2 sequences are LNHDA and SQIVND (reference sequence). This CDR3 spans 12 amino acids. In DNA, the CDR3 is TGTGCCAGTAGTGACAGGGTTGATGGCTACACCTTC. Translated, it gives CASSDRVDGYTF. The variable domain in full, with the rest retrieved from reference TRBV19 and TRBJ1-2, is DGGITQSPKYLFRKEGQNVTLSCEQNLNHDAMYWYRQDPGQGLRLIYYSQIVNDFQKGDIAEGYSVSREKKESFPLTVTSAQKNPTAFYLCASSDRVDGYTFGSGTRLTVV.

The V and J genes are TRBV7-2 and TRBJ2-7, with TRBD1 identical over 7 bases. CDR3 length equals 15 residues. With V trimmed by 3 bases and J by 6 bases, 11 bases remained unmatched. CDR1 is SGHTA and CDR2 is FQGNSA in the germline V gene. The chain's CDR3 is CASSFSTGASREQYF. As DNA, the CDR3 is TGTGCCAGCAGCTTCTCAACAGGGGCTTCGCGCGAGCAGTACTTC.

The DNA of the CDR3 is TGCGCCAGCAGCCAAGATTCTAGGGGTGGCTACACCTTC. This gives the protein CASSQDSRGGYTF. The chain couples TRBV4-3 to TRBJ1-2, with D perhaps matching TRBD1 (5 bases). Trimming cost V 0 bases and J 7 bases, with 9 bases left between them. CDR1 is LGHNA, CDR2 YSLEER, per germline. This CDR3 spans 13 amino acids.

This chain connects TRBV4-1 to TRBJ1-3; D may be TRBD1 (5 bases). V gave up 2 bases and J gave up 0 bases, with 14 bases separating them. Germline values: CDR1 MGHRA, CDR2 YSYEKL. This CDR3 is built from 17 residues. The CDR3 loop reads CASSQRTSDYSGNTIYF. The CDR3 DNA follows: TGCGCCAGCAGCCAAAGGACATCGGATTACTCTGGAAACACCATATATTTT.

This rearrangement joins TRBV10-2 to TRBJ1-1; the D is unclear. The CDR3 has 14 residues. Germline-derived CDR1 and CDR2 are WSHSY and SAAADI. Trimming took off 1 base at V and 2 bases at J, with 8 bases between the two ends. The CDR3 DNA is TGCGCCAGCAGTGAGTTAAGGGATAACACTGAAGCTTTCTTT. Protein sequence: CASSELRDNTEAFF.

This chain connects TRBV9 to TRBJ2-1, with D perhaps matching TRBD1 or TRBD2 (5 bases each). Trimming cost V 1 base and J 6 bases, with 26 bases left between them. The CDR3 sequence is 19 residues long. The germline CDR1 and CDR2 sequences are SGDLS and YYNGEE. As DNA, the CDR3 is TGTGCCAGCAGCGTATCTCCCCGGGTTGGGACCGAGGGTAGCAATGAGCAGTTCTTC. Residues: CASSVSPRVGTEGSNEQFF.

This clone has just one count. J is TRBJ1-1 and V is TRBV7-3; tentatively, D is TRBD1 (6 bases). This CDR3 has 13 residues. Germline V gene sequence: CDR1 SGHTA, CDR2 FQGTGA. V was pared by 5 bases and J by 3 bases, with 10 bases between. The CDR3 sequence: CASSIYRDTEAFF. The CDR3 nucleotides read TGTGCCAGCAGCATCTACAGGGACACTGAAGCTTTCTTT.

This rearrangement joins TRBV7-2 to TRBJ2-5; D gene uncertain. Trimming removed 2 bases from V and 2 bases from J, with 15 bases in between. The CDR3 runs to 16 residues. The germline V gene has CDR1 SGHTA and CDR2 FQGNSA. The CDR3 here is CASSLSLTDKQETQYF. The CDR3 coding sequence is TGTGCCAGCAGCTTAAGTCTCACAGATAAACAAGAGACCCAGTACTTC.

The gene calls are TRBV3-1 (or the pseudogene TRBV3-2) and TRBJ2-1; either TRBD1 or TRBD2 may fit D (5 bases each). The CDR3 has 15 residues. Germline V lookup: CDR1 LGHDT, CDR2 YNNKEL (reference sequence). Trimming left V 2 bases short and J 5 bases short, with 13 bases between. The CDR3 DNA is TGTGCCAGCAGCCAAACGGGGCCACAGGACAATGAGCAGTTCTTC. Translating gives CASSQTGPQDNEQFF.

V gene TRBV3-1 (or the pseudogene TRBV3-2) combines with J gene TRBJ2-3; no clear D. The V gene's germline CDR1 is LGHDT and CDR2 YNNKEL (reference sequence). V shed 7 bases and J shed 0 bases, with 11 bases lying between them. The CDR3 is made up of 14 amino acids. The CDR3 protein is CASTRGFSTDTQYF. CDR3 coding DNA: TGTGCCAGCACCCGTGGGTTCAGCACAGATACGCAGTATTTT.

This sequence joins TRBV11-2 and TRBJ1-6; 9 nucleotides match TRBD1. The V and J ends lost 5 bases and 10 bases, in that order; junction bases with no gene match: 9. Germline V gene sequence: CDR1 SGHAT, CDR2 FQNNGV. The CDR3 totals 15 residues. CDR3: CASSLRDRVGSPLHF. The DNA for the CDR3 is TGTGCCAGCAGCCTCCGGGACAGGGTCGGGTCACCCCTCCACTTT.

The chain uses TRBV15 and TRBJ2-5; possibly TRBD1 or TRBD2 for D (5 bases each). The germline gives CDR1 LNHNV, CDR2 YYDKDF (reference sequence). Trimming removed 4 bases at V and 1 base at J, with 13 bases between. CDR3 length: 15 amino acids. The CDR3: CATSTRLGRQETQYF. Here the CDR3 DNA reads TGTGCCACCAGCACACGTCTGGGACGCCAAGAGACCCAGTACTTC.

The rearrangement links TRBV30 to TRBJ1-6; possibly TRBD1 for D (5 bases). Trimming took 8 bases from V and 8 from J, leaving 10 bases between them. This CDR3 is 11 amino acids long. Germline CDR1 GTSNPN, CDR2 SVGIG (reference sequence). CDR3: CAGTADSPLHF. The CDR3 DNA sequence: TGTGCCGGGACCGCGGATTCACCCCTCCACTTT. Complete variable domain (other parts from reference TRBV30 and TRBJ1-6): SQTIHQWPATLVQPVGSPLSLECTVEGTSNPNLYWYRQAAGRGLQLLFYSVGIGQISSEVPQNLSASRPQDRQFILSSKKLLLSDSGFYLCAGTADSPLHFGNGTRLTVT.

Worth noting for this clone: Germline is not matched at one junction end, which may reflect a read error. The CDR3: CSYRWNSEAFF. For the CDR3, the DNA is TGCAGCTATAGGTGGAACTCTGAAGCTTTCTTT. This chain uses TRBV29-1 with TRBJ1-1; no definite D call. The CDR3 extends over 11 amino acids. The germline V gene encodes CDR1 SQVTM and CDR2 ANQGSEA. The full variable domain, completed using reference TRBV29-1 and TRBJ1-1, is SAVISQKPSRDICQRGTSLTIQCQVDSQVTMMFWYRQQPGQSLTLIATANQGSEATYESGFVIDKFPISRPNLTFSTLTVSNMSPEDSSIYLCSYRWNSEAFFGQGTRLTVV.

The chain carries TRBV6-1 and TRBJ2-4; D ambiguous. Trimming stripped 2 bases from V and 7 bases from J, with 12 bases between. This CDR3 has 14 residues. From germline, CDR1 is MNHNS and CDR2 SASEGT. The CDR3 region has the DNA TGTGCCAGCAGTGAATCCTCCGACCAGAACATTCAGTACTTC. Residues: CASSESSDQNIQYF.

The chain carries TRBV27 and TRBJ2-3; D unclear. V was pared by 0 bases and J by 2 bases, with 12 bases between. CDR3 length equals 16 residues. Germline loops: CDR1 MNHEY, CDR2 SMNVEV (reference sequence). This CDR3 is CASSLSTRGNTDTQYF. DNA of the CDR3: TGTGCCAGCAGTTTATCGACCAGAGGCAACACAGATACGCAGTATTTT.

The chain combines TRBV7-2 with TRBJ2-2; D is possibly TRBD1 or TRBD2 (5 bases each). The CDR3 loop spans 14 amino acids. The germline CDR1 and CDR2 sequences are SGHTA and FQGNSA. Trimming stripped 1 base from V and 6 bases from J, with 9 bases between. The chain's CDR3 is CASSLVGDAGELFF. The CDR3 nucleotides are TGTGCCAGCAGCTTAGTGGGGGACGCCGGGGAGCTGTTTTTT.

The J gene is TRBJ2-7, the V gene TRBV10-2; D may be TRBD1 or TRBD2 (5 bases each). Germline-derived CDR1 and CDR2 are WSHSY and SAAADI. Trimming shortened V by 3 bases and J by 2 bases, and 14 bases separated the two germline ends. This CDR3 has 15 residues. CDR3 residues: CASSDGQGETYEQYF. CDR3 nucleotide sequence: TGCGCCAGCAGTGATGGGCAGGGAGAAACCTACGAGCAGTACTTC.